Listed here are 32 T cell receptor beta chains from one sample, sequenced in a study of blood T cell repertoires in COVID-19. Assay: immunoSEQ multiplex PCR; the TCRdb copy retains only in-frame clones and omits some. The sample has a few hundred thousand clones, 86% seen once. Source material: peripheral blood. These receptors originate from a man younger than 30 with active or convalescent COVID-19.

The chain combines TRBV10-1 with TRBJ1-1; TRBD1 aligns across 7 bases. Trimming took 11 bases from V and 5 from J; bases not matched to a gene: 11. CDR1 is WNHNN and CDR2 is SYGVQD in the germline V gene (reference sequence). This CDR3 is built from 13 residues. This chain's CDR3 is CAGSARGLTEAFF. The CDR3 bases are TGCGCCGGTTCCGCCAGGGGGTTAACTGAAGCTTTCTTT.

The chain has TRBV28 and TRBJ1-2; 9 positions match TRBD1. CDR1 and CDR2 (germline): MDHEN, SYDVKM. V lost 5 bases and J lost 1; bases outside the gene matches: 14. The CDR3 has 18 residues. In DNA form, the CDR3 reads TGTGCCAGCAGTCATTCCGGGACAGGGCGTACTCTTAACTATGGCTACACCTTC. It specifies CASSHSGTGRTLNYGYTF.

This clone appeared once. V and J are TRBV6-5 and TRBJ1-4; the D gene is possibly TRBD1 (5 bases). Germline CDR1 is MNHEY and CDR2 is SVGAGI. This CDR3 has 15 amino acids. Trimming cost V 0 bases and J 7 bases, with 12 bases left between them. CDR3 bases: TGTGCCAGCAGTTACTCTCGACGGGGGACTGAAAAACTGTTTTTT. Translating gives CASSYSRRGTEKLFF.

The J gene is TRBJ1-5, the V gene TRBV7-9; no definite D call. CDR3 length: 15 residues. Deletions cut 0 bases from V and 4 bases from J, with 10 bases between. Germline CDR1 and CDR2: SEHNR and FQNEAQ (reference sequence). CDR3 residues: CASSLAGSGNQPQHF. CDR3 coding DNA: TGTGCCAGCAGCTTAGCAGGGAGCGGTAATCAGCCCCAGCATTTT. Combining the CDR3 with reference TRBV7-9 and TRBJ1-5 gives the whole variable domain DTGVSQNPRHKITKRGQNVTFRCDPISEHNRLYWYRQTLGQGPEFLTYFQNEAQLEKSRLLSDRFSAERPKGSFSTLEIQRTEQGDSAMYLCASSLAGSGNQPQHFGDGTRLSIL.

J is TRBJ2-7 and V is TRBV29-1; TRBD2 matches 7 bases. V lost 3 bases to trimming and J lost 2 bases; unmatched junction nucleotides: 7. CDR1 and CDR2 (germline): SQVTM, ANQGSEA. The CDR3 is made up of 14 amino acids. CDR3 nucleotides: TGCAGCGTTGAGGTGGAGCGGGGAGCCTACGAGCAGTACTTC. Encoded protein: CSVEVERGAYEQYF.

The V call is TRBV6-5, the J call TRBJ1-5; 7 bases fit TRBD1. The V segment lost 4 bases and the J segment 7 bases; nucleotides outside the gene matches: 7. Germline V gene lookup returns CDR1 MNHEY and CDR2 SVGAGI. The CDR3 loop spans 14 amino acids. CDR3 loop: CASSSSKDRQPQHF. Here the CDR3 DNA reads TGTGCCAGCAGTTCCTCCAAGGACAGGCAGCCCCAGCATTTT.

The genes are TRBV28 and TRBJ2-7, with D maybe TRBD1 (5 bases). V dropped 1 base and J dropped 2 bases, with 18 bases sitting between them. The length of the CDR3 is 17 residues. The germline CDR1 and CDR2 sequences are MDHEN and SYDVKM. The DNA for the CDR3 is TGTGCCAGCAGTTTATTACAGGAGAAGCTGCTGCCCTACGAGCAGTACTTC. Residues: CASSLLQEKLLPYEQYF.

The rearrangement joins TRBV29-1 to TRBJ2-6; D is unclear. This CDR3 contains 15 residues. V was trimmed by 4 bases and J by 0 bases, leaving 10 bases between them. In germline, CDR1 is SQVTM, CDR2 ANQGSEA. The chain's CDR3 is CSVVIADSGANVLTF. The CDR3 DNA is TGCAGCGTTGTAATAGCCGACTCTGGGGCCAACGTCCTGACTTTC.

The chain recombines TRBV5-6 with TRBJ2-7; TRBD1 matches 7 bases. This CDR3 region has 15 residues. The trim removed 4 bases at V and 2 bases at J, leaving 9 bases unmatched. Per the germline V gene, CDR1 is SGHDT and CDR2 is YYEEEE. The CDR3 region has the DNA TGTGCCAGCAGCCCGTCCGACAGGGTCGCCTACGAGCAGTACTTC. It yields the protein CASSPSDRVAYEQYF.

This chain uses TRBV7-6 with TRBJ2-2; TRBD1 might be the D (5 bases). Germline V gene lookup returns CDR1 SGHVS and CDR2 FNYEAQ. V shed 4 bases and J shed 4 bases, with 7 bases lying between them. This CDR3 has 13 amino acids. For the CDR3, the DNA is TGTGCCAGCAGCTCAACAGGCACCGGGGAGCTGTTTTTT. Protein sequence: CASSSTGTGELFF.

The genes are TRBV19 and TRBJ2-5; D might be TRBD1 (6 bases). V lost 8 bases to trimming and J lost 1 base, with 11 bases between them. Germline V gives CDR1 LNHDA, CDR2 SQIVND (reference sequence). CDR3 length equals 13 residues. CDR3 DNA: TGTGCCAGTGGAACAGGGACCCAAGAGACCCAGTACTTC. It is translated as CASGTGTQETQYF.

CDR3 residues: CASSPWLATDTQYF. In DNA form, the CDR3 reads TGTGCCAGCAGCCCTTGGCTGGCTACAGATACGCAGTATTTT. The J gene is TRBJ2-3, the V gene TRBV3-1 (or the pseudogene TRBV3-2); D ambiguous. In germline, CDR1 is LGHDT, CDR2 YNNKEL (reference sequence). The CDR3 runs 14 residues. Trimming cost V 4 bases and J 3 bases, with 11 bases left between them.

The genes are TRBV7-9 and TRBJ1-4; unclear D gene. CDR1 SEHNR and CDR2 FQNEAQ come from the germline V gene (reference sequence). Between the trimmed V and J ends, which lost 3 bases and 8 bases, there was a span of 19 bases. The length of the CDR3 is 16 residues. CDR3 sequence (DNA): TGTGCCAGCAGCTTCGGGTCGGGTTCGGGGTTAGAAAAACTGTTTTTT. Translated: CASSFGSGSGLEKLFF.

The genes are TRBV30 and TRBJ2-5; possibly TRBD2 for D (5 bases). The V end lost 3 bases, the J end lost 1 base, and 6 bases lay between the germline ends. The germline V gene encodes CDR1 GTSNPN and CDR2 SVGIG (reference sequence). This CDR3 is built from 12 residues. This chain's CDR3 is CAWRRAQETQYF. The DNA of the CDR3 is TGTGCCTGGAGGCGGGCCCAAGAGACCCAGTACTTC.

This clone was observed a single time. For the CDR3, the DNA is TGTGCCACCCAGTCGGACAGTGGAAACACCATATATTTT. Its translation: CATQSDSGNTIYF. The V call is TRBV24-1, the J call TRBJ1-3; weak D call: TRBD1 (6 bases). Germline V gene sequence: CDR1 KGHDR, CDR2 SFDVKD. The CDR3 has 13 residues. Deletions cut 9 bases from V and 3 bases from J, with 11 bases between.

The rearrangement joins TRBV5-6 to TRBJ2-2, with 7 bases fitting TRBD1. CDR3 length equals 14 residues. Germline-derived CDR1 and CDR2 are SGHDT and YYEEEE. J was trimmed by 6 bases and V by 4 bases; bases with no gene match: 6. CDR3 nucleotide sequence: TGTGCCAGCAGCCCAGGGGGTTTCGCCGGGGAGCTGTTTTTT. It yields the protein CASSPGGFAGELFF.

The gene calls are TRBV5-4 and TRBJ2-5; 10 bases agree with TRBD2. The CDR3 is 16 residues long. The V gene end was trimmed by 4 bases and the J gene end by 4 bases; junction bases not matched to a gene: 10. Germline V gives CDR1 SGHNT, CDR2 YYREEE (reference sequence). The CDR3: CASSAYSGGSRETQYF. The CDR3, as DNA: TGTGCCAGCAGCGCCTATAGCGGGGGGTCTCGAGAGACCCAGTACTTC.

This clone was observed a single time. The chain employs TRBV5-6 and TRBJ1-5, with D maybe TRBD1 (6 bases). Germline loops: CDR1 SGHDT, CDR2 YYEEEE. Trimming took 4 bases from V and 4 from J, leaving 18 bases between them. The CDR3 contains 16 residues. CDR3 coding DNA: TGTGCCAGCAGCCATAGTAGCAGGGGCGCGAATCAGCCCCAGCATTTT. Translation gives CASSHSSRGANQPQHF.

V usage is TRBV6-4 and J usage is TRBJ1-1; the D is unclear. There are 13 residues in the CDR3. The V end was cut by 6 bases, the J end by 4 bases, with 12 bases between. Germline lookup yields CDR1 MRHNA and CDR2 SNTAGT. The CDR3 DNA reads as TGTGCCAGCAGGCCCCGAGGAGGCACTGAAGCTTTCTTT. It codes for CASRPRGGTEAFF.

In DNA, the CDR3 is TGTGCCAGCAGCTCCTCCCCAATTGAGGAGACCCAGTACTTC. Its protein product is CASSSSPIEETQYF. The V call is TRBV7-6, the J call TRBJ2-5; D call uncertain. Trimming removed 4 bases from V and 5 bases from J, with 14 bases in between. The V gene's germline CDR1 is SGHVS and CDR2 FNYEAQ. The CDR3 runs to 14 residues.

The rearrangement joins TRBV5-1 to TRBJ2-3; TRBD2 might be the D (7 bases). Germline values: CDR1 SGHRS, CDR2 YFSETQ. The V gene lost 0 bases and the J gene lost 4 bases, with 15 bases spanning the gap. The CDR3 sequence is 16 residues long. The chain's CDR3 is CASSLGSGGKSDTQYF. CDR3 in DNA: TGCGCCAGCAGCTTGGGGTCGGGGGGCAAATCAGATACGCAGTATTTT.

The chain couples TRBV11-2 to TRBJ2-7, with 7 nucleotides matching TRBD1. The length of the CDR3 is 15 residues. Per the germline V gene, CDR1 is SGHAT and CDR2 is FQNNGV. Losses at the gene ends were 0 bases for V and 4 bases for J; bases not matched to a gene: 6. The CDR3 DNA follows: TGTGCCAGCAGCTTAGAGGCAGGGGGACAGTACGAGCAGTACTTC. This sequence encodes CASSLEAGGQYEQYF.

This chain joins TRBV5-5 and TRBJ2-7; D is perhaps TRBD1 (6 bases). V lost 4 bases and J lost 3, with 14 bases in between. Germline CDR1 reads SGHKS; CDR2 reads YYEKEE (reference sequence). The CDR3 spans 14 residues. CDR3: CASSPGPGDYEQYF. The CDR3 DNA reads TGTGCCAGCAGCCCGGGTCCAGGGGACTACGAGCAGTACTTC.

The chain has TRBV5-6 and TRBJ2-7; D perhaps matches TRBD1 (6 bases). This CDR3 contains 16 residues. The germline V gene encodes CDR1 SGHDT and CDR2 YYEEEE. Trimming pared 0 bases from V and 0 bases from J, leaving 13 bases between. The CDR3 DNA is TGTGCCAGCAGCTTGGGATGGGGGCGATCCTCCTACGAGCAGTACTTC. It specifies CASSLGWGRSSYEQYF.

This clone has only one observation. This CDR3 is also generated by other DNA sequences in the sample. The CDR3 sequence: CASSRQGSYEQYF. CDR3 DNA sequence: TGTGCCAGTAGTCGTCAGGGCTCCTACGAGCAGTACTTC. The chain carries TRBV19 and TRBJ2-7, with a tentative D call TRBD1 (5 bases). The V and J ends lost 5 bases and 0 bases respectively, with 8 bases between them. This CDR3 has 13 residues. Germline assignment: CDR1 LNHDA and CDR2 SQIVND (reference sequence).

The chain has TRBV30 and TRBJ1-2; 9 bases match TRBD1. CDR3 length: 13 amino acids. J lost 1 base, V lost 3 bases, and 0 bases had no gene match. Germline values: CDR1 GTSNPN, CDR2 SVGIG (reference sequence). The CDR3 sequence is CAWRDRGNYGYTF. The CDR3 coding sequence is TGTGCCTGGAGGGACAGGGGTAACTATGGCTACACCTTC.

The CDR3 coding sequence is TGTGCCAGCAGCGCTAGCGGGGGTGGCACAGATACGCAGTATTTT. Protein: CASSASGGGTDTQYF. The chain recombines TRBV28 with TRBJ2-3, with 10 bases fitting TRBD2. V dropped 6 bases and J dropped 1; count of bases not matched to a gene: 4. Germline V gives CDR1 MDHEN, CDR2 SYDVKM. The CDR3 runs to 15 residues.

This sequence joins TRBV7-3 and TRBJ2-2; 14 bases are a match to TRBD2. Germline CDR1 SGHTA, CDR2 FQGTGA. This CDR3 comprises 16 residues. Trimming at V came to 5 bases and at J to 6 bases, leaving 5 bases not matched to a gene. In nucleotides, the CDR3 is TGTGCCAGCAGCCGGACTAGCGGGGGGACGGCCGGGGAGCTGTTTTTT. Amino acid sequence: CASSRTSGGTAGELFF.

The chain combines TRBV18 with TRBJ2-1; TRBD2 matches at 8 bases. The length of the CDR3 is 15 residues. From germline, CDR1 is KGHSH and CDR2 LQKENI. J was trimmed by 3 bases and V by 3 bases; bases with no gene match: 4. CDR3 region: CASSPAGGVYNEQFF. In DNA form, the CDR3 reads TGTGCCAGCTCACCGGCCGGGGGGGTCTACAATGAGCAGTTCTTC.

The V gene is TRBV5-6, the J gene TRBJ2-5; D is ambiguous. Trimming pared 1 base from V and 1 base from J, leaving 14 bases between. The V gene's germline CDR1 is SGHDT and CDR2 YYEEEE. The length of the CDR3 is 16 residues. CDR3 sequence (DNA): TGTGCCAGCAGCTTGTGGGCCAGTTTCTTCCAAGAGACCCAGTACTTC. This encodes CASSLWASFFQETQYF.

V and J are TRBV19 and TRBJ1-4, with unresolved D. The V gene's germline CDR1 is LNHDA and CDR2 SQIVND (reference sequence). V gave up 5 bases and J gave up 1 base, with 8 bases separating them. The CDR3 extends over 14 amino acids. In nucleotides, the CDR3 is TGTGCCAGTAGTCCAGGCCGAACTAATGAAAAACTGTTTTTT. This sequence encodes CASSPGRTNEKLFF.

The J gene is TRBJ1-2, the V gene TRBV9, with unresolved D. Trimming pared 3 bases from V and 4 bases from J, leaving 19 bases between. Looked up from germline, CDR1 is SGDLS and CDR2 is YYNGEE. This CDR3 spans 16 amino acids. The CDR3 bases are TGTGCCAGCAGCGCGGGCGGGTCAGTAACGAGCTATGGCTACACCTTC. Protein sequence: CASSAGGSVTSYGYTF. Supplemented by reference TRBV9 and TRBJ1-2, the full variable domain reads DSGVTQTPKHLITATGQRVTLRCSPRSGDLSVYWYQQSLDQGLQFLIQYYNGEERAKGNILERFSAQQFPDLHSELNLSSLELGDSALYFCASSAGGSVTSYGYTFGSGTRLTVV.